What follows is one T cell receptor (beta chain) and its context. Each CDR3 protein gets one entry after TCRdb re-called the RT-PCR reads with MiXCR. The data hold fewer than 500,000 distinct CDR3 sequences, with roughly 17% observed a single time. The V gene end was trimmed by 2 bases and the J gene end by 14 bases; junction bases not matched to a gene: 11. From germline, CDR1 is LGHNA and CDR2 YSLEER. The CDR3 consists of 14 residues. This entry belongs to a study of patients and donors after allogeneic stem cell transplantation. The V and J genes are TRBV4-3 and TRBJ2-1; TRBD2 agrees at 8 bases. The sequencing input was blood, either unsorted or a sorted T cell fraction (not recorded which). This TCR derives from a human donor who was either an allogeneic HSCT recipient or a stem cell or donor lymphocyte infusion donor (not recorded which). It is not recorded whose cells these are; they may come from a transplant donor. CDR3 in amino acids: CASSQTLAGGHEFF. The CDR3 DNA sequence: TGCGCCAGCAGCCAAACGCTAGCGGGCGGGCATGAGTTCTTC.